These 30 T cell receptor beta chains were all obtained from the same sample, sequenced in a study of cytomegalovirus exposure and HLA in healthy donors. The primer mix had 60 Vbeta and 13 Jbeta primers. TCRdb's table, derived via immunoSEQ multiplex PCR, lists solely in-frame clones and lacks some. The table shows nearly 110,000 clones, with roughly 80% occurring only once. The sample was PBMCs. The receptors were sampled from a man aged 35-49 years in good health and CMV-seronegative.

The chain couples TRBV18 to TRBJ1-1; D gene ambiguous. The length of the CDR3 is 14 residues. Germline V lookup: CDR1 KGHSH, CDR2 LQKENI. Trimming pared 3 bases from V and 5 bases from J, leaving 13 bases between. In nucleotides, the CDR3 is TGTGCCAGCTCACCGAACGGACTTCGGACTGAAGCTTTCTTT. Its translation is CASSPNGLRTEAFF.

The V and J genes are TRBV9 and TRBJ1-1, with 10 nucleotides matching TRBD1. The trim removed 0 bases at V and 10 bases at J, leaving 6 bases unmatched. Per germline, CDR1 SGDLS and CDR2 YYNGEE. The CDR3 contains 14 residues. CDR3 sequence: CASSVGRDRGVAFF. The CDR3, as DNA: TGTGCCAGCAGCGTAGGCCGGGACAGGGGAGTAGCTTTCTTT.

V is TRBV7-6 and J is TRBJ2-3; the D gene is possibly TRBD2 (5 bases). CDR3 size: 16 residues. Germline V gives CDR1 SGHVS, CDR2 FNYEAQ. Trimming took 0 bases from V and 0 from J, leaving 10 bases between them. CDR3 protein: CASSLATTASTDTQYF. The CDR3 DNA follows: TGTGCCAGCAGCTTAGCGACTACCGCTAGCACAGATACGCAGTATTTT.

The chain combines TRBV6-6 with TRBJ2-1; 7 bases are a match to TRBD1. Losses at the gene ends were 2 bases for V and 8 bases for J; bases not matched to a gene: 6. This CDR3 spans 14 amino acids. CDR1 and CDR2 (germline): MNHNY, SVGAGI (reference sequence). The CDR3 DNA reads TGTGCCAGCAGTTACAAGGACAGGCCCGATGAGCAGTTCTTC. This gives the protein CASSYKDRPDEQFF.

This clone was observed a single time. The chain links TRBV9 to TRBJ1-2; D is ambiguous. V gave up 3 bases and J gave up 8 bases, with 17 bases separating them. The CDR3 length is 14 residues. Germline V gene sequence: CDR1 SGDLS, CDR2 YYNGEE. Here the CDR3 DNA reads TGTGCCAGCAGCGGCCCCCGGACGGCGGGCGGCTACACCTTC. Its protein is CASSGPRTAGGYTF.

This clone has just a few counts. The chain employs TRBV10-3 and TRBJ2-7; 15 bases fit TRBD2. CDR3 size: 17 residues. Per germline, CDR1 ENHRY and CDR2 SYGVKD. The trim removed 0 bases at V and 4 bases at J, leaving 4 bases unmatched. The CDR3 coding sequence is TGTGCCATCAGTGAGTCGGGACTAGCGGGGGGTGTTTACGAGCAGTACTTC. Residues: CAISESGLAGGVYEQYF.

This chain joins TRBV7-2 and TRBJ1-5; TRBD1 aligns across 7 bases. This CDR3 region has 15 residues. J was trimmed by 0 bases and V by 5 bases; bases with no gene match: 4. Germline V gene sequence: CDR1 SGHTA, CDR2 FQGNSA. As DNA, the CDR3 is TGTGCCAGCAGCACGACAGGGCTTAGCAATCAGCCCCAGCATTTT. It codes for CASSTTGLSNQPQHF.

The chain uses TRBV5-6 and TRBJ1-3; D may be TRBD1 (5 bases). The CDR3 totals 15 residues. The germline V gene has CDR1 SGHDT and CDR2 YYEEEE. The V end was cut by 5 bases, the J end by 5 bases, with 17 bases between. CDR3 sequence: CASSSGGDGRNTIYF. The CDR3 DNA follows: TGTGCCAGCAGTTCGGGGGGAGATGGGAGAAACACCATATATTTT.

The genes are TRBV10-1 and TRBJ2-7, with 7 bases fitting TRBD1. CDR3 size: 14 residues. CDR1 and CDR2 (germline): WNHNN, SYGVQD (reference sequence). V was clipped by 3 bases and J by 2 bases; unmatched bases: 4. CDR3 sequence (DNA): TGCGCCAGCAGTGACTCTGGGACAGCCTACGAGCAGTACTTC. Translated: CASSDSGTAYEQYF.

V usage is TRBV5-6 and J usage is TRBJ2-5; D possibly corresponds to TRBD2 (6 bases). The CDR3 extends over 12 amino acids. Per germline, CDR1 SGHDT and CDR2 YYEEEE. Deletions cut 7 bases from V and 6 bases from J, with 13 bases between. CDR3 sequence: CASGRDLKTQYF. CDR3 DNA sequence: TGTGCCAGCGGCAGGGACTTAAAGACCCAGTACTTC.

The rearrangement uses TRBV7-2 and TRBJ1-2, with 11 positions matching TRBD1. Germline assignment: CDR1 SGHTA and CDR2 FQGNSA. V gave up 7 bases and J gave up 8 bases; unmatched junction bases: 12. CDR3 length: 15 residues. In DNA form, the CDR3 reads TGTGCCAGCACCCCGGGACAGGGGGTTCCGTCCGGCTACACCTTC. Its translation: CASTPGQGVPSGYTF.

CDR3 protein: CASSRLTGQGNGYTF. The CDR3 bases are TGTGCCAGCAGCAGGCTGACGGGACAGGGTAATGGCTACACCTTC. V usage is TRBV2 and J usage is TRBJ1-2; 9 nucleotides line up with TRBD1. The CDR3 runs 15 residues. The V gene's germline CDR1 is SNHLY and CDR2 FYNNEI. The trim removed 6 bases at V and 6 bases at J, leaving 11 bases unmatched.

About this clone: The junction and the germline gene differ at one end; a read error may be behind it. This rearrangement joins TRBV2 to TRBJ2-7, with D tentatively TRBD1 (6 bases). The CDR3 runs 13 residues. Per the germline V gene, CDR1 is SNHLY and CDR2 is FYNNEI. CDR3 region: CASREVDSYEQYF. The CDR3 bases are TGTGCCAGCAGGGAAGTGGACAGCTACGAGCAGTACTTC.

The chain combines TRBV9 with TRBJ2-7; D might be TRBD1 (5 bases). The CDR3 length is 14 residues. Trimming took off 4 bases at V and 3 bases at J, with 14 bases between the two ends. Per the germline V gene, CDR1 is SGDLS and CDR2 is YYNGEE. As DNA, the CDR3 is TGTGCCAGCAGCCCAGGGATAACGGACTACGAGCAGTACTTC. As protein: CASSPGITDYEQYF.

The genes are TRBV2 and TRBJ2-5; maybe TRBD1 (6 bases). This CDR3 has 15 amino acids. Germline V gene lookup returns CDR1 SNHLY and CDR2 FYNNEI. Trimming stripped 2 bases from V and 2 bases from J, with 12 bases between. The CDR3 bases are TGTGCCAGCAGTGAAATGGGGGCCCGTCAAGAGACCCAGTACTTC. As protein: CASSEMGARQETQYF.

The chain combines TRBV6-1 with TRBJ1-1; D gene ambiguous. V was clipped by 5 bases and J by 4 bases, with 8 bases between them. Germline CDR1 MNHNS, CDR2 SASEGT. This CDR3 is built from 12 residues. The CDR3 DNA follows: TGTGCCAGCAGTTATGCGGCCACTGAAGCTTTCTTT. This codes for CASSYAATEAFF.

The chain is built from TRBV5-6 and TRBJ2-6; 8 bases are shared with TRBD1. Germline V gene data show CDR1 as SGHDT and CDR2 as YYEEEE. The CDR3 has 19 residues. Germline trimming cut 0 bases from V and 1 base from J; bases unmatched to any gene: 9. CDR3 loop: CASSLGDRPRSSGANVLTF. The CDR3 bases are TGTGCCAGCAGCTTGGGGGACAGGCCCAGGTCTTCTGGGGCCAACGTCCTGACTTTC.

This clone was found once. The chain couples TRBV9 to TRBJ2-3; 12 nucleotides match TRBD2. CDR3 length: 15 amino acids. Per the germline V gene, CDR1 is SGDLS and CDR2 is YYNGEE. V gave up 4 bases and J gave up 3 bases; unmatched junction bases: 3. The DNA for the CDR3 is TGTGCCAGCAGCAGGACTAGCGGGGAGACAGATACGCAGTATTTT. This codes for CASSRTSGETDTQYF.

The chain combines TRBV4-1 with TRBJ2-2, with D possibly matching TRBD1 (6 bases). The CDR3 runs to 12 residues. From germline, CDR1 is MGHRA and CDR2 YSYEKL. Deletions cut 4 bases from V and 6 bases from J, with 6 bases between. The DNA of the CDR3 is TGCGCCAGCAGCCGGGGGCCCGGGGAGCTGTTTTTT. It translates to CASSRGPGELFF.

J is TRBJ2-2 and V is TRBV2; 9 bases match TRBD2. Per germline, CDR1 SNHLY and CDR2 FYNNEI. The CDR3 has 17 residues. J gave up 4 bases and V 4 bases, and 10 bases lay outside the gene matches. CDR3 sequence reads: CASSVPRLAGTTGELFF. The DNA for the CDR3 is TGTGCCAGCAGTGTCCCCCGGCTAGCGGGGACCACCGGGGAGCTGTTTTTT.

This sequence joins TRBV5-1 and TRBJ2-1; 14 nucleotides line up with TRBD2. The V gene's germline CDR1 is SGHRS and CDR2 YFSETQ. This CDR3 is built from 21 residues. V shed 2 bases, J shed 4 bases, and the junction held 17 bases outside the gene matches. The CDR3 DNA follows: TGCGCCAGCAGCTTAAGATCCGGGACTAGCGGGGGAGTCGTTACGTACAATGAGCAGTTCTTC. Translation: CASSLRSGTSGGVVTYNEQFF.

The chain carries TRBV2 and TRBJ2-3; 8 bases fit TRBD2. This CDR3 comprises 18 residues. Germline CDR1 and CDR2: SNHLY and FYNNEI. J was trimmed by 5 bases and V by 8 bases; bases with no gene match: 21. This CDR3 reads CASAPGMGSGTRLDTQYF. CDR3 coding DNA: TGTGCCAGCGCCCCCGGTATGGGCAGCGGGACTAGGCTAGATACGCAGTATTTT. The full variable domain, its missing parts supplied by reference TRBV2 and TRBJ2-3, is EPEVTQTPSHQVTQMGQEVILRCVPISNHLYFYWYRQILGQKVEFLVSFYNNEISEKSEIFDDQFSVERPDGSNFTLKIRSTKLEDSAMYFCASAPGMGSGTRLDTQYFGPGTRLTVL.

The V gene is TRBV11-3, the J gene TRBJ2-5; 7 bases are shared with TRBD1. The CDR3 covers 16 residues. V gave up 5 bases and J gave up 2 bases; unmatched junction bases: 11. Looked up from germline, CDR1 is SGHNT and CDR2 is YENEEA. The chain's CDR3 is CASSPRTGSFQETQYF. The DNA for the CDR3 is TGTGCCAGCAGCCCTCGGACAGGTAGTTTTCAAGAGACCCAGTACTTC. The entire variable domain, with the rest obtained from reference TRBV11-3 and TRBJ2-5, is as follows: EAGVVQSPRYKIIEKKQPVAFWCNPISGHNTLYWYLQNLGQGPELLIRYENEEAVDDSQLPKDRFSAERLKGVDSTLKIQPAELGDSAVYLCASSPRTGSFQETQYFGPGTRLLVL.

This chain links TRBV19 with TRBJ1-6; TRBD1 is a possible D gene (6 bases). The CDR3 has 19 amino acids. The germline V and J ends were trimmed by 1 base and 7 bases, with 23 bases remaining between them. Germline assignment: CDR1 LNHDA and CDR2 SQIVND (reference sequence). CDR3 in DNA: TGTGCCAGTAGTATAGCGCCAATACAGGGAAAGCTTCGGAATTCACCCCTCCACTTT. It encodes CASSIAPIQGKLRNSPLHF.

This chain joins TRBV7-9 and TRBJ2-7; D is unclear. This CDR3 has 12 residues. Trimming removed 1 base from V and 6 bases from J, with 7 bases in between. Looked up from germline, CDR1 is SEHNR and CDR2 is FQNEAQ (reference sequence). This CDR3 is CASSLGWAEQYF. The CDR3 DNA reads TGTGCCAGCAGCTTAGGGTGGGCCGAGCAGTACTTC.

This chain uses TRBV5-1 with TRBJ1-5; D uncertain. Trimming cost V 0 bases and J 7 bases, with 17 bases left between them. In germline, CDR1 is SGHRS, CDR2 YFSETQ. CDR3 length: 16 residues. CDR3 DNA: TGCGCCAGCAGCTTGGTTTCGAAGCTCCGGCGGCAGCCCCAGCATTTT. Its protein is CASSLVSKLRRQPQHF.

J is TRBJ2-7 and V is TRBV6-1, with TRBD2 as a possible D gene (6 bases). Germline CDR1 MNHNS, CDR2 SASEGT. The CDR3 runs 17 residues. With 1 base removed from V and 2 bases from J, the gap between germline ends came to 18 bases. The CDR3 loop is CASSEVDRAGPPYEQYF. CDR3 DNA: TGTGCCAGCAGTGAAGTGGATCGGGCGGGGCCACCCTACGAGCAGTACTTC.

In DNA form, the CDR3 reads TGTGCCACCAGCATCGGGACAGGGTCTGGCTACACCTTC. It codes for CATSIGTGSGYTF. The chain recombines TRBV15 with TRBJ1-2; 9 bases match TRBD1. After removal of 4 bases from V and 7 bases from J, the junction contained 4 bases not matched to a gene. Germline CDR1 is LNHNV and CDR2 is YYDKDF (reference sequence). There are 13 residues in the CDR3.

This chain links TRBV6-5 with TRBJ2-1, with 9 bases fitting TRBD2. The germline gives CDR1 MNHEY, CDR2 SVGAGI. J was trimmed by 5 bases and V by 6 bases; bases with no gene match: 5. The CDR3 runs to 14 residues. The CDR3 loop reads CASSPGTSNNEQFF. The DNA of the CDR3 is TGTGCCAGCAGCCCGGGGACTAGCAACAATGAGCAGTTCTTC.

This clone has just a few counts. The chain uses TRBV7-6 and TRBJ1-4; D might be TRBD1 (5 bases). Trimming took 1 base from V and 4 from J, leaving 10 bases between them. CDR1 is SGHVS, CDR2 FNYEAQ, per germline. This CDR3 region has 15 residues. CDR3 sequence reads: CASSLDGGFNEKLFF. CDR3 DNA: TGTGCCAGCAGCTTAGACGGGGGATTTAATGAAAAACTGTTTTTT.